This TCR beta chain was observed in a study of cytomegalovirus exposure and HLA in healthy donors. PCR amplification relied on 60 Vbeta primers (plus 13 Jbeta primers). Using immunoSEQ multiplex PCR, the repertoire was profiled, and TCRdb retains in-frame clones only, with some absent. The sample carries about 110,000 clones, around three quarters recorded once. Sequencing was performed on PBMCs. The TCR comes from a middle-aged woman in good health and CMV-seronegative.

Written as DNA, the CDR3 is TGTGCCAGCAGTCGGACTCCCTACGAGCAGTACTTC. It codes for CASSRTPYEQYF. This rearrangement joins TRBV6-5 to TRBJ2-7; maybe TRBD2 (5 bases). In germline, CDR1 is MNHEY, CDR2 SVGAGI. V gave up 5 bases and J gave up 2 bases, with 7 bases separating them. This CDR3 is built from 12 residues.